This record covers a single T cell receptor (beta chain). The target of this receptor is not known. In total, roughly 670 healthy bone marrow donors made up the cohort. Cohort members were all nominally healthy when sampled, although unrecorded immune exposures were likely present. The donor was CMV seronegative and belonged to the group of more than 300 seronegative cohort members. A peripheral blood sample was collected from each donor, and TCR beta sequencing was performed on peripheral blood mononuclear cells. Genomic DNA was extracted from the blood cell samples with the Qiagen DNeasy Blood Extraction Kit. Cut back by 4 bases and 12 bases, the V and J ends lie 15 bases apart. The CDR3 numbers 12 residues from cysteine through phenylalanine. Kept here is only the CDR3 DNA, which spans 36 bases and is read in frame from base 1. CDR1 is given as MDHEN and CDR2 as SYDVKM, both from the germline V gene.

This sample is part of a study of cytomegalovirus exposure and HLA in healthy donors (dated by TCRdb to about 2017). In terms of the full investigation: According to an earlier analysis of a few hundred of the donors, about 170 million T cells yielded some 110 million unique TCR beta sequences and less than 300 Gb of sequence data. An early release that covered several hundred HLA-typed donors contained approximately 300 gigabases of sequencing data and 75 million to 100 million unique TCR sequences. Among the roughly 400 genotyped donors, approximately 77% belonged to the genetic ancestry cluster associated with self-reported Caucasian donors. The study aimed to test whether cataloging public T cell receptors could reveal signatures of past pathogen exposure. Using immunosequencing, the study profiled T cell repertoires from 640 or so subjects and related those repertoires to cytomegalovirus serostatus. Along with the roughly 700-subject first cohort, a separate validation cohort of over 90 different subjects was used. High-throughput TCR immunosequencing, statistical association of individual TCRs with disease status, and machine learning were combined to predict cytomegalovirus infection status. A later analysis re-analyzed previously published TCR beta repertoires from 650 to 800 donors and added high-resolution HLA genotyping to study TCR occurrence patterns. The later analysis used no new phenotypic data to find candidate immune exposures, relying instead on TCR beta sequences and their occurrence across donors. In an earlier analysis of 500 to 650 of the donors, high-throughput TCR beta sequencing was used to judge whether each TCR beta V gene segment behaved as functional or pseudogenic. Donor age, sex, ethnicity and CMV serostatus were compiled alongside the repertoire data. Genome-wide SNP genotypes for about 65% of the roughly 700 donors were used in a later genetic analysis, which treated that subset as a discovery cohort. All discovery cohort repertoires had been generated using a single sequencing platform. HLA typing covered class I and class II loci at four-digit resolution. Typing coverage differed by locus: A, B, C, DRB1 and DQB1 were typed in roughly 620-640 donors, DQA1 in about 560, DPA1 in approximately 610, and DPB1 in around 490. Several DR-DQ haplotypes were handled as single units for association and clustering, since linkage in the cohort was strong. Across some 400 genotyped donors of the cohort, an average of about 240,000 unique TCR beta nucleotide sequences per donor were sequenced, and approximately 17% of those sequences were non-productive.

Receptor libraries were prepared by the immunoSEQ multiplex PCR assay. A mixture of 60 forward primers for TCR Vbeta segments and 13 reverse primers for TCR Jbeta segments was used in the multiplex PCR. A multiplex PCR assay on genomic DNA amplified the CDR3 region of rearranged TCR beta genes. The amplified TCR beta libraries were sequenced on the Illumina HiSeq System as 87-base-pair reads. Concerning the study's data processing: Across the 670 or so repertoires, a later analysis counted tens of millions of unique TCR beta chains, roughly 11 million of which were shared by at least two donors. A nearest-neighbor algorithm error-corrected the raw reads and collapsed the reads into unique sequences, merging closely related sequences to remove PCR and sequencing errors. V, D and J gene segments were assigned by aligning CDR3 sequences to IMGT reference sequences. Each retained sequence needed at least a six-nucleotide match to both a V gene segment and a J gene segment. A rearrangement counted as productive if the CDR3 had no stop codons and remained in frame with V and J, and every other rearrangement counted as non-productive. Following IMGT convention, CDR3 was defined as the stretch from the second conserved V-encoded cysteine up to the conserved J-encoded phenylalanine. The earlier analysis of about 590 of the donors excluded sequences that lacked an unambiguous match to a single V gene segment. In an earlier analysis of several hundred of the donors, V segments were called functional above 56.7% productive rearrangements and were called segregating when the between-donor standard deviation exceeded 5%. To diagnose cytomegalovirus status from the catalog of TCR beta chain sequences, a statistical classification framework was built. In a later analysis, TCR nucleotide sequences were compared against IMGT/GENE-DB human TR gene sequences so that V and J genes could be assigned. A later analysis assigned CDR3 sequences and most-parsimonious VDJ recombination scenarios with the TCRdist pipeline. In a later analysis, each TCR beta chain was defined by its CDR3 amino acid sequence together with its V-gene family, and reads without a unique V-gene family were excluded. In a later analysis, fewer than 600 highly shared, low-generation-probability nucleotide sequences were removed to address suspected cross-contamination and a sequencing artifact. In a later analysis, a clonal expansion index for each public chain was calculated from normalized within-repertoire ranks of inferred template counts. Generation probabilities in a later analysis came from a VDJ recombination model fitted to out-of-frame rearrangements, and those results were checked against IGoR. In a later analysis, TCR-TCR, TCR-HLA and TCR-CMV co-occurrence was scored with hypergeometric tests, and a repertoire-size bias correction was applied to TCR pairs. In a later analysis, false discovery rates were estimated by permuting HLA or CMV assignments 20 times. A later analysis grouped co-occurring TCRs with DBSCAN, adding TCRdist sequence similarity when clustering within HLA-allele-positive subsets. For co-occurrence clustering, repertoires with fewer than 30,000 or more than 120,000 public chains were excluded, along with four or five repertoires with anomalous nucleotide sharing. Entries here come from immuneACCESS through TCRdb and include only in-frame sequences with V and J called. Some clones fail to appear in such tables; in the studies checked, an unresolved V gene covers under half of the shortfall, and the cause of the remainder is unknown. The D gene and trimming were derived from the DNA, and the V and J assignments and clone size from that table. The sample table holds 200,000 or so clones. In total, the top ten clones hold 0.74% of the sample.

The full study reports these points: Most TCR sequences were observed very rarely across donors, whereas some public TCRs were present in many individuals. Sequencing depth was assumed to be roughly uniform across donors in the presence/absence analyses, though that assumption may not hold. A total of around 150 TCR beta chains were listed by the study as associated with cytomegalovirus. In a later analysis, the rate of TCR association differed among HLA loci, with DRB1 alleles having the most associated TCRs and HLA-C alleles having the fewest. Strong co-occurrence of HLA alleles, especially DR and DQ, made assigning TCR associations to individual alleles difficult. A later analysis associated about 18,000 TCR beta sequences with specific HLA alleles at a false discovery rate of 0.05. Compared with the roughly 700-donor mean, donors in an Asian-associated ancestry cluster had fewer N-insertions in productive TCRs, according to a later genetic analysis. Correlated functional status among segregating V segments might reflect linkage disequilibrium, but an unknown experimental factor could not be ruled out. In a later analysis, several top co-occurrence clusters were reported to appear linked to parvovirus B19, influenza, CMV and Epstein-Barr virus. The sequencing pipeline was judged likely to have produced a cluster of highly shared sequence variants as a technical artifact. The classifier was reported to diagnose cytomegalovirus status with high specificity and sensitivity in both the original cohort and the validation cohort. The cohort was sequenced for TCR beta chains only, and without alpha or paired-chain data the features that could be detected were limited. A later analysis found that most CMV-associated TCR beta chains appeared HLA-restricted, with HLA associations seemingly driven largely by CMV exposure. The authors suggested that the approach could potentially be extended to other disease states and immunological phenotypes. Compared with equally common non-associated chains, HLA-associated TCR beta chains in a later analysis were more clonally expanded and had lower generation probabilities. In an earlier analysis of about 600 of the donors, most TCR beta V segments appeared in productive rearrangements about 87% or about 30% of the time, broadly matching IMGT annotations. Because HLA typing was unavailable for some donors at each locus, only the typed subset was used in association tests. A further reported finding was that TCR beta sequences accurately predicted the HLA-A and HLA-B alleles for most subjects in the first cohort. An association between a missense DCLRE1C variant and V-gene and J-gene trimming of TCR beta chains was found in a later genetic analysis and replicated in an independent cohort. Immune exposure information for the cohort was limited to CMV serostatus. In vitro tests confirmed that a few of the cytomegalovirus-associated TCR beta chains recognize cytomegalovirus antigens. The earlier analysis of some 540 of the donors excluded roughly 17 rarely observed V segments, including chromosome 9 orphons, because counts were too low. Because the 87-base-pair reads could not distinguish some IMGT-functional V segments, including TRBV6-2 and TRBV6-3, those segments were excluded.

The sequenced sample consisted of PBMCs. The TCR was taken from a boy younger than 18 in good health and CMV-seronegative. Rearrangement joined TRBV28 to TRBJ1-2; the D gene is not confidently resolved. For the CDR3, the sequence is CASSSKGVANTF. The DNA sequence reads TGTGCCAGCAGTTCAAAGGGAGTGGCTAACACCTTC.